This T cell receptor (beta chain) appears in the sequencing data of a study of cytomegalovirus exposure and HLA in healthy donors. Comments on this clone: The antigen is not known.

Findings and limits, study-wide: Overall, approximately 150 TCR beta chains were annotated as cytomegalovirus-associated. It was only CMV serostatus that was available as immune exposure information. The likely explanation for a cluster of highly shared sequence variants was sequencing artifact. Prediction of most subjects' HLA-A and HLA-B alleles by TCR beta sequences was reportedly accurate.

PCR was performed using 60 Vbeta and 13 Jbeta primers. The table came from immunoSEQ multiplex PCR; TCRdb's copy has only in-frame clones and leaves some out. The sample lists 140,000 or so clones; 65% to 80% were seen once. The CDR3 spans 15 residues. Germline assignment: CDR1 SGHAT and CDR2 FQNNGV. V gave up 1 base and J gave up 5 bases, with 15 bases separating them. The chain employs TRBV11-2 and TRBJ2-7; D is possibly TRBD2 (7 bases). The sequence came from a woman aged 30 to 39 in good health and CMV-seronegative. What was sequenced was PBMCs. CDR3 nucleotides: TGTGCCAGCAGCTTAGTGAGGGGGGGACGGGACGAGCAGTACTTC. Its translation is CASSLVRGGRDEQYF.